This is a list of T cell receptor beta chains from one sample in a study of T cell responses to AZD1222 COVID-19 vaccine. Clones were sequenced by immunoSEQ multiplex PCR, and TCRdb holds only the in-frame ones, with some missing. The table has around 150,000 clones, roughly 92% seen once. The sample consisted of peripheral blood, taken 28 days after the second AZD1222 dose. The receptors shown here come from an adult who received the AZD1222 COVID-19 vaccine. Each CDR3 is given with its conserved first and last residue. A D gene is named only where the DNA matches it firmly. Clone size is not always given. Where it is, it says once, few, many or a class for expanded clones.

NA	TRBJ1-2	TRBD1	TRBV18	TGTGCCAGCTCACCGACAGGGACAGGCTATGGCTACACCTTC	CASSPTGTGYGYTF
NA	TRBJ1-1	NA	TRBV12-3/TRBV12-4	TGTGCCAGCAGTTCAGAGTCAATCGAAGCTTTCTTT	CASSSESIEAFF
NA	TRBJ2-2	TRBD2	TRBV4-1	TGCGCCAGCAGCCAAGATACTAGCGGGATGGTTGTAGTCTCCGGGGAGCTGTTTTTT	CASSQDTSGMVVVSGELFF
NA	TRBJ2-1	NA	TRBV7-2	TGTGCCAGCAGCTTAGTGAGGGACAATGAGCAGTTCTTC	CASSLVRDNEQFF
NA	TRBJ2-7	TRBD1	TRBV6-6	TGTGCCAGCAGTTACTCCGGGACAGGGATATCCTACGAGCAGTACTTC	CASSYSGTGISYEQYF
few	TRBJ1-1	NA	TRBV28	TGTGCCAGCAGTTCGTGGACAGCAATATTAGATGACACTGAAGCTTTCTTT	CASSSWTAILDDTEAFF
NA	TRBJ1-1	NA	TRBV27	TGTGCCAGCAGTTTAAATCAGCTCCGGGGTGCAGCTTTCTTT	CASSLNQLRGAAFF
NA	TRBJ1-2	NA	TRBV4-2	TGTGCCAGCAGCCAAGATGGTCCCTATGGCTACACCTTC	CASSQDGPYGYTF
NA	TRBJ1-4	NA	TRBV5-1	TGCGCCAGCAGGTCCCAGGCCGGGTCAACTAATGAAAAACTGTTTTTT	CASRSQAGSTNEKLFF
NA	TRBJ1-2	NA	TRBV6-5	TGTGCCAGCAGGAGGGCTAACTATGGCTACACCTTC	CASRRANYGYTF
NA	TRBJ2-1	NA	TRBV12-5	TGTGCTAGTGGTGGGACCTCCTACAATGAGCAGTTCTTC	CASGGTSYNEQFF
NA	TRBJ2-5	TRBD2	TRBV3-1/TRBV3-2	TGTGCCAGCAGCCCTATAGCGGGGGGCATACAAGAGACCCAGTACTTC	CASSPIAGGIQETQYF
NA	TRBJ2-5	NA	TRBV20-1	TGCAGCCATGGACACCAAGAGACCCAGTACTTC	CSHGHQETQYF
NA	TRBJ2-2	TRBD2	TRBV6-2/TRBV6-3	TGTGCCAGCAGTTTCCTAGCGGGGACCGGGGAGCTGTTTTTT	CASSFLAGTGELFF
NA	TRBJ1-1	NA	TRBV20-1	TGCAGTGCTAGTGGAATGAACACTGAAGCTTTCTTT	CSASGMNTEAFF
NA	TRBJ1-4	NA	TRBV18	TGTGCCAGCTCGCAGGACCCTAGGGGGGAACTGTTTTTT	CASSQDPRGELFF
NA	TRBJ1-1	NA	TRBV7-8	TGTGCCAGCAGCTATGGATATTACACTGAAGCTTTCTTT	CASSYGYYTEAFF
NA	TRBJ2-7	TRBD2	TRBV7-9	TGTGCCAGCAGCACCTGGACTAGCGGGAGGGCCGACGAGCAGTACTTC	CASSTWTSGRADEQYF
NA	TRBJ2-3	NA	TRBV9	TGTGCCAGCGCAACGGGAGTACTCACAGATACGCAGTATTTT	CASATGVLTDTQYF
NA	TRBJ1-4	NA	TRBV15	TGTGCCACCAGCAGAGAATCCCCCGGGACGGGCGAAAAACTGTTTTTT	CATSRESPGTGEKLFF
NA	TRBJ2-5	NA	TRBV27	TGTGCCAGCAGTCCCTGGAGGGATCAAGAGACCCAGTACTTC	CASSPWRDQETQYF
NA	TRBJ2-1	TRBD2	TRBV29-1	TGCAGCGTCCCCGTAGCGCGGGGGAATGAGCAGTTCTTC	CSVPVARGNEQFF
NA	TRBJ2-7	NA	TRBV6-2/TRBV6-3	TGTGCCAGCAGTCTCTTCTACGAGCAGTACTTC	CASSLFYEQYF
NA	TRBJ2-7	NA	TRBV29-1	TGCAGCGTTGAAGGAGCGGACAGCGCACTTTACGAGCAGTACTTC	CSVEGADSALYEQYF
NA	TRBJ2-3	TRBD1	TRBV3-1/TRBV3-2	TGTGCCAGCAGCCGGACAGGGTCTGGCACAGATACGCAGTATTTT	CASSRTGSGTDTQYF
NA	TRBJ2-2	NA	TRBV4-3	TGCGCCAGCAGCCAAGACGGGACACTCCCCGGCGAGCTGTTTTTT	CASSQDGTLPGELFF
few	TRBJ1-1	TRBD1	TRBV3-1/TRBV3-2	TGTGCCAGCAGCCCACACGTTCAACAGGGGCTGAACACTGAAGCTTTCTTT	CASSPHVQQGLNTEAFF
NA	TRBJ1-5	NA	TRBV20-1	TGCAGTGCTAGTAGTTATAGCAATCAGCCCCAGCATTTT	CSASSYSNQPQHF
NA	TRBJ1-6	NA	TRBV6-1	TGTGCCAGCAGTGAACTGGAAGGGATTCGGTCACCCCTCCACTTT	CASSELEGIRSPLHF
NA	TRBJ1-5	NA	TRBV28	TGTGCCAGCAGCCCCGGGGGGGATCAAAGGAATCAGCCCCAGCATTTT	CASSPGGDQRNQPQHF
NA	TRBJ1-2	NA	TRBV3-1/TRBV3-2	TGTGCCAGCAGCCATTCCAGGGGTGACGGCTACACCTTC	CASSHSRGDGYTF
NA	TRBJ2-4	NA	TRBV5-1	TGCGCCAGCAGCTTTGCAGGGGTTGAAAACATTCAGTACTTC	CASSFAGVENIQYF
NA	TRBJ2-6	TRBD1	TRBV18	TGTGCCAGCTCACCCGCTCAAGCACACAGGGGAGCTGGGGCCAACGTCCTGACTTTC	CASSPAQAHRGAGANVLTF
NA	TRBJ1-6	NA	TRBV5-1	TGCGCCAGCAGCTTGGTCCAGGGACGATATTCACCCCTCCACTTT	CASSLVQGRYSPLHF
NA	TRBJ2-5	NA	TRBV10-3	TGTGCCATCAGTGAGGGAGGACAGCAAGAGACCCAGTACTTC	CAISEGGQQETQYF
few	TRBJ1-1	NA	TRBV18	TGTGCCAGCTCACCGACGGAATGGACTGAAGCTTTCTTT	CASSPTEWTEAFF
NA	TRBJ2-7	NA	TRBV25-1	TGTGCCAGCAGTGGGATTGGTTCCTACGAGCAGTACTTC	CASSGIGSYEQYF
NA	TRBJ2-1	TRBD1	TRBV7-3	TGTGCCAGCAGCTTAGCCGGGACAGGGGCTACAATTACTGCGAATGAGCAGTTCTTC	CASSLAGTGATITANEQFF
NA	TRBJ1-1	NA	TRBV28	TGTGCCAGCAGTTTAACGGGGAACACTGAAGCTTTCTTT	CASSLTGNTEAFF
NA	TRBJ2-7	NA	TRBV28	TGTGCCAGCAGTTTGAATTGGGGAACCTACGAGCAGTACTTC	CASSLNWGTYEQYF
NA	TRBJ2-5	NA	TRBV12-3/TRBV12-4	TGTGCCAGCAGTTTATTCGGTGAGACCCAGTACTTC	CASSLFGETQYF
NA	TRBJ2-2	NA	TRBV29-1	TGCAGCGTTGATCAGATCTCCGGGGAGCTGTTTTTT	CSVDQISGELFF
NA	TRBJ2-2	NA	TRBV27	TGTGCCAGCAGTTTATTCCGGCACCTCAACACCGGGGAGCTGTTTTTT	CASSLFRHLNTGELFF
NA	TRBJ2-2	NA	TRBV5-4	TGTGCCAGCAGTTACCGGGCCACGAACACCGGGGAGCTGTTTTTT	CASSYRATNTGELFF
NA	TRBJ2-1	TRBD2	TRBV19	TGTGCCAGTAGTATACGACTAGCGGGGCCCATGGAGCAGTTCTTC	CASSIRLAGPMEQFF
NA	TRBJ1-4	NA	TRBV7-6	TGTGCCAGCAGCTTAGTACTGGTAGGGACTAATGAAAAACTGTTTTTT	CASSLVLVGTNEKLFF
few	TRBJ1-4	TRBD1	TRBV18	TGTGCCAGCTCACCAGGGACAGGGGATGAAAAACTGTTTTTT	CASSPGTGDEKLFF